This T cell receptor (beta chain) was identified during a study of Ad26.COV2.S vaccination and SARS-CoV-2 variants. Looking at the study overall: The authors gave Ad26.COV2.S intramuscularly, either once or twice 56 days apart.

Clones were sequenced by immunoSEQ multiplex PCR, and TCRdb holds only the in-frame ones, with some missing. Of roughly 700,000 clones in the sample, around 89% were seen once. Regarding treatment: 15 to 20 received Ad26.COV2.S at low or high dose, single or two shots; about five received placebo; per-sample allocation not given. Samples came from day 63 after the first vaccine or placebo injection. V was clipped by 6 bases and J by 5 bases, with 11 bases between them. This CDR3 has 13 amino acids. Sequencing was performed on peripheral blood, taken in a trial of Ad26.COV2.S vaccine versus placebo. The TCR sequence derives from a person between 18 and 65 years old who received the Ad26.COV2.S COVID-19 vaccine or a placebo. V usage is TRBV12-3 or TRBV12-4 and J usage is TRBJ2-1, with a tentative D call TRBD2 (7 bases). The CDR3 nucleotides read TGTGCCAGCAGCCTCGGGGGGCACAATGAGCAGTTCTTC. Its translation: CASSLGGHNEQFF.